The next 19 T cell receptor beta chains were all read from a single sample in a study of T cells after yellow fever vaccination. TCRdb re-derived calls from the 5' RACE reads in MiXCR, one entry per CDR3 protein. The sample holds around 160,000 distinct CDR3 sequences; about 7% are singletons and the top ten take 2.5% to 3%. Specimen: CD4+ T cells sorted from PBMCs, collected more than 4 days after the first yellow fever vaccination. The receptor set was obtained from a man younger than 30 who received the YFV17D yellow fever vaccine.

Only a few counts were recorded for this clonotype. This chain uses TRBV20-1 with TRBJ2-7; maybe TRBD2 (5 bases). Germline values: CDR1 DFQATT, CDR2 SNEGSKA (reference sequence). Trimming took 1 base from V and 3 from J, leaving 16 bases between them. CDR3 length: 15 amino acids. This CDR3 reads CSARAPNGELYEQYV. In nucleotides, the CDR3 is TGCAGTGCTAGAGCCCCCAATGGGGAGCTCTACGAGCAGTACGTC.

This clonotype was picked up many times. The chain uses TRBV29-1 and TRBJ1-5; maybe TRBD1 (5 bases). CDR3 length: 15 amino acids. Germline V gene sequence: CDR1 SQVTM, CDR2 ANQGSEA. Trimming left V 4 bases short and J 3 bases short, with 16 bases between. The CDR3 spells CSVALGGSYNQPQHF. CDR3 in DNA: TGCAGCGTTGCTCTGGGGGGGTCGTACAATCAGCCCCAGCATTTT. Full variable domain (rest looked up from reference TRBV29-1 and TRBJ1-5): SAVISQKPSRDICQRGTSLTIQCQVDSQVTMMFWYRQQPGQSLTLIATANQGSEATYESGFVIDKFPISRPNLTFSTLTVSNMSPEDSSIYLCSVALGGSYNQPQHFGDGTRLSIL.

Comments on this clonotype: One base away lies a much larger clone, so this may be a sequencing read error. The V and J genes are TRBV2 and TRBJ2-3; TRBD2 might be the D (5 bases). The CDR3 covers 15 residues. Germline values: CDR1 SNHLY, CDR2 FYNNEI. The V end lost 4 bases, the J end lost 3 bases, and 14 bases lay between the germline ends. The CDR3 coding sequence is TGTGCCAGCAGTGGAAGGGCGGGCGGGACAGATACGCAGTATTTT. Its translation: CASSGRAGGTDTQYF.

This clonotype was recorded a few times. V and J are TRBV5-4 and TRBJ2-7; D is possibly TRBD1 or TRBD2 (5 bases each). This CDR3 comprises 14 residues. V lost 4 bases and J 9 bases, leaving 20 bases between the germline ends. The germline V gene encodes CDR1 SGHNT and CDR2 YYREEE (reference sequence). CDR3 sequence: CASSLSETPGRQYF. The DNA for the CDR3 is TGTGCCAGCAGCCTCTCCGAAACACCGGGACGGCAGTACTTC.

This clonotype was counted ten times or more. The CDR3 protein is CASSYLGPGQPQHF. In nucleotides, the CDR3 is TGTGCCAGCAGCTACCTCGGCCCGGGGCAGCCCCAGCATTTT. The chain uses TRBV7-9 and TRBJ1-5, with D unclear. Trimming took 4 bases from V and 7 from J, leaving 14 bases between them. CDR3 length: 14 amino acids. Looked up from germline, CDR1 is SEHNR and CDR2 is FQNEAQ (reference sequence).

The chain has TRBV29-1 and TRBJ1-1, with D unclear. The germline gives CDR1 SQVTM, CDR2 ANQGSEA. Trimming took 5 bases from V and 1 from J, leaving 17 bases between them. The CDR3 consists of 15 residues. Here the CDR3 reads CSVSSRIVTNTEAFF. The CDR3 DNA sequence: TGCAGCGTTTCAAGTCGAATTGTAACGAACACTGAAGCTTTCTTT.

In its sample, this clonotype was seen many times. The CDR3 spells CASSTGLAYEQYF. CDR3 nucleotides: TGTGCCAGCAGTACGGGACTAGCCTACGAGCAGTACTTC. V gene TRBV12-3 or TRBV12-4 combines with J gene TRBJ2-7; 8 nucleotides match TRBD2. The CDR3 spans 13 residues. With 5 bases clipped from V and 2 bases from J, the junction kept 2 bases outside the gene matches.

The rearrangement links TRBV29-1 to TRBJ2-5; unclear D gene. This CDR3 comprises 11 residues. The ends were cut back, 5 bases at V and 5 bases at J, with 9 bases in the middle. Germline CDR1 is SQVTM and CDR2 is ANQGSEA. In DNA form, the CDR3 reads TGCAGCGTTATTAACTCGGAGACCCAGTACTTC. Amino acid sequence: CSVINSETQYF.

This clonotype was seen only a few times. The rearrangement joins TRBV7-2 to TRBJ1-4; a weak D match, TRBD1 (6 bases). This CDR3 is built from 14 residues. Germline loops: CDR1 SGHTA, CDR2 FQGNSA. Trimming left V 5 bases short and J 8 bases short, with 15 bases between. The CDR3 loop is CASSPRGLQEKLFF. In DNA, the CDR3 is TGTGCCAGCAGCCCCAGGGGCCTTCAGGAAAAACTGTTTTTT. Using reference TRBV7-2 and TRBJ1-4 for the parts outside the CDR3, the full variable domain is GAGVSQSPSNKVTEKGKDVELRCDPISGHTALYWYRQSLGQGLEFLIYFQGNSAPDKSGLPSDRFSAERTGGSVSTLTIQRTQQEDSAVYLCASSPRGLQEKLFFGSGTQLSVL.

This clonotype was found many times. J is TRBJ2-2 and V is TRBV4-2; 12 nucleotides match TRBD2. J was trimmed by 1 base and V by 3 bases; bases with no gene match: 3. The germline gives CDR1 LGHNA, CDR2 YNFKEQ. This CDR3 is 17 amino acids long. CDR3 loop: CASSQAGLAGNTGELFF. CDR3 in DNA: TGTGCCAGCAGCCAGGCGGGACTAGCGGGGAACACCGGGGAGCTGTTTTTT.

This clonotype was observed a handful of times. CDR3 loop: CATSDPGNSGSYTF. DNA for the CDR3: TGTGCCACCAGTGACCCTGGGAACTCCGGGAGCTACACCTTC. J is TRBJ1-2 and V is TRBV24-1; unclear D gene. CDR3 length equals 14 residues. In germline, CDR1 is KGHDR, CDR2 SFDVKD. The V gene lost 4 bases and the J gene lost 9 bases, with 17 bases spanning the gap.

The V call is TRBV11-2, the J call TRBJ1-2; perhaps TRBD1 as D (6 bases). V shed 3 bases and J shed 1 base, with 15 bases lying between them. CDR1 is SGHAT and CDR2 is FQNNGV in the germline V gene. The CDR3 spans 16 residues. The CDR3 region has the DNA TGTGCCAGCAGCTTCCCCGGGGGCGCTTATAACTATGGCTACACCTTC. Protein: CASSFPGGAYNYGYTF.

This clonotype was seen more than once but under ten times. The genes are TRBV4-1 and TRBJ1-5, with 12 bases fitting TRBD1. This CDR3 has 18 amino acids. Unmatched junction bases numbered 14, after V lost 5 bases and J lost 6 bases. Germline-derived CDR1 and CDR2 are MGHRA and YSYEKL. In nucleotides, the CDR3 is TGCGCCAGCAGCTTAGTTACCGCCGGGACAGGGGGCTTTCAGCCCCAGCATTTT. Its protein is CASSLVTAGTGGFQPQHF.

This clonotype has at least ten counts. V gene TRBV5-1 combines with J gene TRBJ2-2; D not certain. Trimming removed 2 bases at V and 7 bases at J, with 9 bases between. CDR1 and CDR2 (germline): SGHRS, YFSETQ. The CDR3 covers 13 residues. The CDR3 spells CASSFTAVGELFF. DNA of the CDR3: TGCGCCAGCAGCTTTACAGCAGTCGGGGAGCTGTTTTTT.

This clonotype has more than one count but fewer than ten. The chain combines TRBV11-2 with TRBJ2-7; D may be TRBD2 (7 bases). V lost 2 bases to trimming and J lost 2 bases, with 22 bases between them. CDR3 length: 18 amino acids. Germline V gene lookup returns CDR1 SGHAT and CDR2 FQNNGV. The CDR3 here is CASSLSLIAGASAYEQYF. The CDR3 bases are TGTGCCAGCAGCTTATCTTTGATTGCGGGGGCCTCCGCCTACGAGCAGTACTTC.

This clonotype was observed a handful of times. The chain couples TRBV7-9 to TRBJ1-1; no clear D gene. The CDR3 runs 13 residues. CDR1 is SEHNR, CDR2 FQNEAQ, per germline (reference sequence). V was cut by 10 bases and J by 1 base, with 13 bases left in between. CDR3 residues: CATSTRQNTEAFF. The CDR3 nucleotides read TGTGCCACCTCCACCCGCCAGAACACTGAAGCTTTCTTT.

The CDR3 region is CASSSNWETQYF. As DNA, the CDR3 is TGTGCCAGCAGTTCCAACTGGGAGACCCAGTACTTC. The chain employs TRBV12-3 or TRBV12-4 and TRBJ2-5; D not certain. The CDR3 has 12 amino acids. The germline V and J ends were trimmed by 4 bases and 5 bases, with 8 bases remaining between them.

The sample holds many counts of this clonotype. The CDR3 loop is CAIRDREDYGYTF. The DNA for the CDR3 is TGTGCCATCAGGGACAGGGAGGACTATGGCTACACCTTC. The chain links TRBV10-3 to TRBJ1-2; 8 bases map to TRBD1. V lost 6 bases and J lost 3; bases outside the gene matches: 3. CDR1 and CDR2 (germline): ENHRY, SYGVKD. CDR3 length: 13 amino acids.

This clonotype came up a few times. The CDR3 here is CASSLSSRAGADTQYF. CDR3 DNA: TGTGCCAGCAGCCTATCGTCACGAGCGGGGGCAGATACGCAGTATTTT. This chain joins TRBV4-2 and TRBJ2-3; 8 nucleotides match TRBD2. The germline V gene encodes CDR1 LGHNA and CDR2 YNFKEQ. The CDR3 spans 16 residues. After removal of 4 bases from V and 4 bases from J, the junction contained 10 bases not matched to a gene.